This section outlines one T cell receptor (beta chain) sequence together with its context. The entry originates in a study of blood T cell repertoires in COVID-19. Study-wide background: Sites across the United States, Italy and Spain contributed samples from acute and convalescent COVID-19. Nucleic acid was either cDNA or gDNA, and it came from T cells, B-cell-depleted T cells, or PBMCs.

Authors' methods: Researchers report that nucleated cell counts were estimated from reference gene primer amplification. Some clones are missing from TCRdb's copy, which holds only in-frame ones; the method was immunoSEQ multiplex PCR. That table is the source of V, J and clone size, and D and trimming were worked out from the DNA. The sample lists roughly 220,000 clones, 70% to 90% occurring once. The length of the CDR3 is 16 residues. With V trimmed by 5 bases and J by 0 bases, 6 bases remained unmatched. Germline CDR1 is LGHDT and CDR2 is YNNKEL (reference sequence). The source of this sequence is a man aged 60-69 years with acute or convalescent COVID-19. The chain is built from TRBV3-1 (or the pseudogene TRBV3-2) and TRBJ1-3, with 8 bases lining up with TRBD1. The sequenced sample was peripheral blood. CDR3 bases: TGTGCCAGCAGCAAACGAACAGGGGGCTCTGGAAACACCATATATTTT. Its translation: CASSKRTGGSGNTIYF.